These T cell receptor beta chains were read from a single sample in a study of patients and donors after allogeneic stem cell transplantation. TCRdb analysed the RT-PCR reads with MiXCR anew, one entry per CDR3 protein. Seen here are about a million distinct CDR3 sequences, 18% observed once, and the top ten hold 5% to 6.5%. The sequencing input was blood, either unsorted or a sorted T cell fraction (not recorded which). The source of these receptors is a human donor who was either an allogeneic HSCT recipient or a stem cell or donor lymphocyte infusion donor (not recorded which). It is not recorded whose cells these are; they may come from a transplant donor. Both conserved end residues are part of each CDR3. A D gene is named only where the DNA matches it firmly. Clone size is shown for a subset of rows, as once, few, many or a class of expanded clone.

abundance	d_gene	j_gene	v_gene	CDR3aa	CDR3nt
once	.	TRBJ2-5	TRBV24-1	CATSAGVEETQYF	TGTGCCACCAGCGCAGGGGTGGAAGAGACCCAGTACTTC
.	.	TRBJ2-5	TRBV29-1	CSTRREALGYGAETQYF	TGCAGCACCAGAAGAGAAGCATTGGGATACGGCGCGGAGACCCAGTACTTC
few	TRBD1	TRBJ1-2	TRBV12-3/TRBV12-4	CASSHLLMGTGSDYGYTF	TGTGCCAGCAGTCACCTTTTGATGGGGACAGGGTCGGACTATGGCTACACCTTC
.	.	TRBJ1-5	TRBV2	CASSVGTQGIYQPQHF	TGTGCCAGCAGTGTCGGGACTCAAGGGATCTATCAGCCCCAGCATTTT
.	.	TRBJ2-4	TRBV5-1	CASSFGERDIQYF	TGCGCCAGCAGCTTCGGGGAGAGGGACATTCAGTACTTC
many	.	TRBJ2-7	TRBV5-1	CASSLGGSTYEQYF	TGTGCCAGCAGTTTGGGGGGTTCTACCTACGAGCAGTACTTC
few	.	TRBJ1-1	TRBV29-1	CSVQGLLNTEAFF	TGCAGCGTTCAAGGGCTCCTGAACACTGAAGCTTTCTTT
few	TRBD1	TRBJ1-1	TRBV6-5	CASSYSPGQGADTEAFF	TGTGCCAGCAGTTACTCCCCGGGACAGGGGGCCGACACTGAAGCTTTCTTT
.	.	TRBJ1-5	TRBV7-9	CASSKDDQPQHF	TGTGCCAGCAGCAAGGACGATCAGCCCCAGCATTTT
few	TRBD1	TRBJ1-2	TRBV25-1	CASSEEGQGANYGYTF	TGTGCCAGCAGTGAAGAAGGGCAGGGGGCTAACTATGGCTACACCTTC
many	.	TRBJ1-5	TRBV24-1	CATSESSIGSNQPQHF	TGTGCCACCAGTGAGTCTTCAATAGGGAGCAATCAGCCCCAGCATTTT
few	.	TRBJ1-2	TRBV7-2	CASSLLGSGGYTF	TGTGCCAGCAGCTTATTGGGGTCAGGGGGCTACACCTTC
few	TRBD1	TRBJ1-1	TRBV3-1	CASSQLGQDFF	TGTGCCAGCAGCCAACTGGGACAGGACTTCTTT
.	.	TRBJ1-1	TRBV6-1	CASREKTGRSTEAFF	TGTGCCAGCAGAGAAAAGACAGGTCGGAGCACTGAAGCTTTCTTT
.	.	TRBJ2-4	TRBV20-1	CSAQAMMGTRGGNIQYF	TGCAGTGCTCAGGCGATGATGGGAACCAGGGGAGGAAACATTCAGTACTTC
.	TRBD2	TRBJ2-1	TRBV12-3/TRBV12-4	CASSSPLAGGPNEQFF	TGTGCCAGCAGTTCCCCACTAGCGGGGGGGCCCAATGAGCAGTTCTTC
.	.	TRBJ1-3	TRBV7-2	CASSSDRTGLRNTIYF	TGTGCCAGCAGCAGCGACAGGACCGGTTTACGAAACACCATATATTTT
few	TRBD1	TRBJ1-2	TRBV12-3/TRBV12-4	CASRPDRVGGYTF	TGTGCCAGCAGACCAGACAGGGTGGGAGGCTACACCTTC
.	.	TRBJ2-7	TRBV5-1	CASSSTLRSRVQTYEQYF	TGCGCCAGCAGCTCGACTTTAAGAAGCCGGGTCCAGACCTACGAGCAGTACTTC
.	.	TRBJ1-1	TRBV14	CASCQDRRVRNTEAFF	TGTGCCAGCTGCCAAGATCGGCGCGTCCGGAACACTGAAGCTTTCTTT
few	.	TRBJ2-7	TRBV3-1	CASNQAGLDEQYF	TGTGCCAGCAACCAGGCCGGGTTGGACGAGCAGTACTTC
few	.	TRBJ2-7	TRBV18	CASSPGRSTYEQYF	TGTGCCAGCTCACCGGGACGATCAACCTACGAGCAGTACTTC
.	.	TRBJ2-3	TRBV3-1	CASSQARTRTDTQYF	TGTGCCAGCAGCCAAGCTCGGACCAGGACAGATACGCAGTATTTT
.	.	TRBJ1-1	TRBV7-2	CASSLIRSRRDAFF	TGTGCCAGCAGCTTAATAAGGTCAAGGAGGGATGCTTTCTTT
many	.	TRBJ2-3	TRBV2	CASPERYTDTQYF	TGTGCCAGCCCGGAGCGGTACACAGATACGCAGTATTTT
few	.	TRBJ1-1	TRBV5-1	CASSLAVAKLNTEAFF	TGCGCCAGCAGCTTGGCCGTCGCGAAACTGAACACTGAAGCTTTCTTT
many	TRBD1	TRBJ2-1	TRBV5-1	CASSGTGSGFNEQFF	TGCGCCAGCAGCGGGACAGGGTCGGGGTTCAATGAGCAGTTCTTC
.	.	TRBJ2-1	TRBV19	CASSTGHVYNEQFF	TGTGCCAGTAGTACGGGACACGTCTACAATGAGCAGTTCTTC
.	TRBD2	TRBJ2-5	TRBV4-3	CASSQEASGAYQETQYF	TGCGCCAGCAGCCAAGAAGCCAGCGGGGCGTACCAAGAGACCCAGTACTTC
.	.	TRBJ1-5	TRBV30	CAWSLGTGQPQHF	TGTGCCTGGAGCTTAGGGACTGGCCAGCCCCAGCATTTT
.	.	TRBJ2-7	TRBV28	CASRTGAVPSYEQYF	TGTGCCAGCAGAACCGGGGCAGTCCCCTCCTACGAGCAGTACTTC